Listed here is a single T cell receptor beta chain. The sample originates from a study of cytomegalovirus exposure and HLA in healthy donors. A multiplex PCR was run with 60 Vbeta primers and 13 Jbeta primers. Produced via immunoSEQ multiplex PCR; TCRdb's table is partial and in-frame only. Of 110,000 to 150,000 clones in the sample, 75% to 80% were seen once. After removal of 8 bases from V and 3 bases from J, the junction contained 10 bases not matched to a gene. The CDR3 runs 15 residues. The V gene's germline CDR1 is MNHEY and CDR2 SMNVEV (reference sequence). V gene TRBV27 combines with J gene TRBJ2-7; 10 nucleotides match TRBD1. Sample: PBMCs. The receptor was isolated from a woman between 25 and 40 years old in good health and CMV-seronegative. The chain's CDR3 is CASQGRTGGNYEQYF. CDR3 DNA: TGTGCCAGCCAGGGTAGGACAGGGGGAAACTACGAGCAGTACTTC.